This T cell receptor beta chain was recovered during a study of T cell responses to AZD1222 COVID-19 vaccine. Study context: Both about-4-week and about-12-week second-dose recipients were combined. Study results and caveats: Across the whole spike, CD4 TCRs peaked at regions 160-218 and 743-854. It should be noted that donors were predominantly white British and more often female, and clonal diversity was possibly underestimated.

Repertoires were generated with immunoSEQ multiplex PCR, while TCRdb's copy carries only in-frame clones and drops some. The data show about 92,000 clones, approximately 91% seen once. Comment on this clone: Its specificity is not known.

This CDR3 is built from 13 residues. The sequenced sample was peripheral blood, obtained on day 0 of AZD1222 vaccination. The receptor comes from an adult in good health. The chain carries TRBV12-2 and TRBJ1-5. TRBV12-2 is flagged as a pseudogene. CDR3 amino acids: CASRAGRNQPQHF. The CDR3, as DNA: TGTGCAAGTCGTGCAGGGAGGAATCAGCCCCAGCATTTT.